This entry lists 30 T cell receptor beta chains sequenced from one sample in a study of blood T cell repertoires in COVID-19. The method was immunoSEQ multiplex PCR; TCRdb's version includes in-frame clones alone and lacks a portion of them. Here the sample spans about 140,000 clones, around 81% being singletons. Sequencing used peripheral blood. The receptors come from a human donor in a cohort sampled during active COVID-19.

This clone was found a few times. CDR3 region: CAWSRRAPEAFF. Here the CDR3 DNA reads TGTGCCTGGAGTAGGAGGGCACCTGAAGCTTTCTTT. The chain has TRBV30 and TRBJ1-1; unclear D gene. CDR1 is GTSNPN, CDR2 SVGIG, per germline (reference sequence). The CDR3 runs to 12 residues. The V gene lost 2 bases and the J gene lost 6 bases, with 10 bases spanning the gap.

The J gene is TRBJ2-1, the V gene TRBV7-2; D is possibly TRBD1 (6 bases). The CDR3 has 14 amino acids. The germline V gene encodes CDR1 SGHTA and CDR2 FQGNSA. V dropped 5 bases and J dropped 6 bases, with 14 bases sitting between them. The CDR3 DNA follows: TGTGCCAGCAGCAACCGGGACACCGGCAATGAGCAGTTCTTC. Translating it yields CASSNRDTGNEQFF.

The chain employs TRBV6-5 and TRBJ2-5, with a weak D call TRBD1 (6 bases). From germline, CDR1 is MNHEY and CDR2 SVGAGI. The V end was cut by 7 bases, the J end by 3 bases, with 12 bases between. The CDR3 runs 13 residues. CDR3 in amino acids: CASKPGGKETQYF. CDR3 in DNA: TGTGCCAGCAAGCCTGGGGGCAAAGAGACCCAGTACTTC.

The rearrangement joins TRBV7-6 to TRBJ1-4; 8 nucleotides agree with TRBD1. Germline V lookup: CDR1 SGHVS, CDR2 FNYEAQ. The CDR3 is 15 amino acids. With V trimmed by 2 bases and J by 8 bases, 7 bases remained unmatched. The CDR3: CASSLNQGAQEKLFF. CDR3 DNA sequence: TGTGCCAGCAGCTTAAACCAGGGGGCTCAAGAAAAACTGTTTTTT.

This clone has just a few counts. The V call is TRBV5-1, the J call TRBJ2-2; D might be TRBD2 (5 bases). With 5 bases removed from V and 3 bases from J, the gap between germline ends came to 14 bases. In germline, CDR1 is SGHRS, CDR2 YFSETQ. This CDR3 is built from 15 residues. Here the CDR3 DNA reads TGCGCCAGCAGTAAACTGGGAGCCGACACCGGGGAGCTGTTTTTT. Its translation is CASSKLGADTGELFF.

J is TRBJ2-1 and V is TRBV11-3, with TRBD2 identical over 9 bases. Germline V CDR1 and CDR2: SGHNT, YENEEA. J gave up 0 bases and V 5 bases, and 11 bases lay outside the gene matches. The CDR3 length is 18 residues. CDR3 sequence: CASSRGGGLLTSYNEQFF. As DNA, the CDR3 is TGTGCCAGCAGCCGCGGGGGGGGACTCCTAACCTCCTACAATGAGCAGTTCTTC.

This chain connects TRBV24-1 to TRBJ2-3, with 10 nucleotides matching TRBD1. The J segment lost 8 bases and the V segment lost 3 bases, leaving 10 bases of the junction unmatched. Germline CDR1 is KGHDR and CDR2 is SFDVKD. The CDR3 runs to 16 residues. The DNA for the CDR3 is TGTGCCACCAGTGATCCGGGACAGGGGCCGTCGGGTACGCAGTATTTT. Its protein product is CATSDPGQGPSGTQYF.

The V call is TRBV7-2, the J call TRBJ2-5; possible D gene TRBD2, 7 bases. Germline-derived CDR1 and CDR2 are SGHTA and FQGNSA. The CDR3 totals 14 residues. Trimming left V 11 bases short and J 5 bases short, with 21 bases between. CDR3 region: CASNPAGASETQYF. Here the CDR3 DNA reads TGTGCCTCTAACCCCGCGGGGGCGAGTGAGACCCAGTACTTC. The whole variable domain, filled in from reference TRBV7-2 and TRBJ2-5, reads GAGVSQSPSNKVTEKGKDVELRCDPISGHTALYWYRQSLGQGLEFLIYFQGNSAPDKSGLPSDRFSAERTGGSVSTLTIQRTQQEDSAVYLCASNPAGASETQYFGPGTRLLVL.

The rearrangement links TRBV5-1 to TRBJ1-2; a weak D match, TRBD1 (5 bases). The V and J ends lost 5 bases and 5 bases respectively, with 19 bases between them. This CDR3 region has 15 residues. Germline V lookup: CDR1 SGHRS, CDR2 YFSETQ. The CDR3 loop reads CASSSQVGEGYGYTF. The CDR3 region has the DNA TGCGCCAGCAGTTCTCAGGTCGGGGAGGGGTATGGCTACACCTTC.

The J gene is TRBJ2-5, the V gene TRBV3-1 (or the pseudogene TRBV3-2); 14 bases agree with TRBD2. The CDR3 has 17 amino acids. The germline gives CDR1 LGHDT, CDR2 YNNKEL (reference sequence). The V segment lost 4 bases and the J segment 1 base; nucleotides outside the gene matches: 5. The CDR3 loop is CASSLRLAGGVQETQYF. CDR3 nucleotide sequence: TGTGCCAGCAGCCTGCGACTAGCGGGAGGGGTCCAAGAGACCCAGTACTTC.

The V call is TRBV7-9, the J call TRBJ1-4, with TRBD1 matching 9 bases. CDR3 length: 16 amino acids. Trimming at V came to 2 bases and at J to 5 bases, leaving 6 bases not matched to a gene. The V gene's germline CDR1 is SEHNR and CDR2 FQNEAQ (reference sequence). In DNA form, the CDR3 reads TGTGCCAGCAGCTTACCTGGGACAGGGCGAAATGAAAAACTGTTTTTT. Translating it yields CASSLPGTGRNEKLFF.

The gene calls are TRBV9 and TRBJ1-6, with D hard to call. With 0 bases removed from V and 0 bases from J, the gap between germline ends came to 7 bases. The germline gives CDR1 SGDLS, CDR2 YYNGEE. The CDR3 totals 16 residues. Here the CDR3 reads CASSVGGSSYNSPLHF. As DNA, the CDR3 is TGTGCCAGCAGCGTAGGTGGGAGCTCCTATAATTCACCCCTCCACTTT.

The chain couples TRBV5-6 to TRBJ2-5; 9 positions agree with TRBD1. Germline V CDR1 and CDR2: SGHDT, YYEEEE. V shed 6 bases and J 7 bases; nucleotides not matched to a gene: 7. The CDR3 spans 13 residues. The CDR3 region has the DNA TGTGCCAGCACCGCGGGACAGGGTAGGACCCAGTACTTC. As protein: CASTAGQGRTQYF.

The V call is TRBV2, the J call TRBJ1-5, with TRBD1 identical over 7 bases. The CDR3 spans 14 residues. J gave up 4 bases and V 6 bases, and 6 bases lay outside the gene matches. The germline V gene has CDR1 SNHLY and CDR2 FYNNEI. This CDR3 is CASSQGGGNQPQHF. CDR3 nucleotide sequence: TGTGCCAGCAGCCAGGGGGGCGGAAATCAGCCCCAGCATTTT.

The V and J genes are TRBV3-1 (or the pseudogene TRBV3-2) and TRBJ2-7, with no clear D. This CDR3 spans 12 amino acids. Germline V gives CDR1 LGHDT, CDR2 YNNKEL (reference sequence). Between the trimmed V and J ends, which lost 5 bases and 5 bases, there was a span of 10 bases. The CDR3 region has the DNA TGTGCCAGCAGCTACGACACCCACGAGCAGTACTTC. It encodes CASSYDTHEQYF.

The chain links TRBV7-3 to TRBJ2-2; possible D gene TRBD2, 6 bases. CDR3 size: 14 residues. The V end lost 5 bases, the J end lost 2 bases, and 9 bases lay between the germline ends. The V gene's germline CDR1 is SGHTA and CDR2 FQGTGA. CDR3 nucleotides: TGTGCCAGCAGCCCTAGCGTCAACACCGGGGAGCTGTTTTTT. This gives the protein CASSPSVNTGELFF.

This chain links TRBV9 with TRBJ2-1, with TRBD2 matching over 8 bases. The CDR3 spans 14 residues. Germline values: CDR1 SGDLS, CDR2 YYNGEE. J lost 9 bases, V lost 0 bases, and 5 bases had no gene match. This CDR3 reads CASSVAGGQFEQFF. For the CDR3, the DNA is TGTGCCAGCAGCGTAGCGGGAGGGCAGTTTGAGCAGTTCTTC.

The chain uses TRBV11-2 and TRBJ2-3, with 8 bases fitting TRBD2. The germline CDR1 and CDR2 sequences are SGHAT and FQNNGV. CDR3 length: 16 residues. The trim removed 1 base at V and 1 base at J, leaving 4 bases unmatched. The CDR3 DNA sequence: TGTGCCAGCAGCTTAGGTCTAGCGGGTCGCACAGATACGCAGTATTTT. Translated, it gives CASSLGLAGRTDTQYF. Supplemented by reference TRBV11-2 and TRBJ2-3, the full variable domain reads EAGVAQSPRYKIIEKRQSVAFWCNPISGHATLYWYQQILGQGPKLLIQFQNNGVVDDSQLPKDRFSAERLKGVDSTLKIQPAKLEDSAVYLCASSLGLAGRTDTQYFGPGTRLTVL.

The J gene is TRBJ1-6, the V gene TRBV29-1, with 10 bases matching TRBD1. V gave up 6 bases and J gave up 0 bases; unmatched junction bases: 2. The CDR3 contains 15 residues. From germline, CDR1 is SQVTM and CDR2 ANQGSEA. CDR3 DNA sequence: TGCAGCGTGGACAGGGGGAGCTCCTATAATTCACCCCTCCACTTT. Translating it yields CSVDRGSSYNSPLHF.

The chain couples TRBV7-2 to TRBJ1-1; D perhaps matches TRBD1 (6 bases). From germline, CDR1 is SGHTA and CDR2 FQGNSA. Trimming removed 2 bases from V and 5 bases from J, with 15 bases in between. The CDR3 has 15 residues. The CDR3 DNA sequence: TGTGCCAGCAGCTTATGGGGGGGGCATACTACTGAAGCTTTCTTT. This gives the protein CASSLWGGHTTEAFF.

The chain joins TRBV15 to TRBJ1-2; D call uncertain. V was pared by 3 bases and J by 0 bases, with 8 bases between. The CDR3 spans 14 residues. Germline CDR1 LNHNV, CDR2 YYDKDF (reference sequence). CDR3 in amino acids: CATSRSVANYGYTF. CDR3 coding DNA: TGTGCCACCAGCAGGTCGGTGGCTAACTATGGCTACACCTTC.

The V gene is TRBV28, the J gene TRBJ2-1, with 9 bases that match TRBD2. In germline, CDR1 is MDHEN, CDR2 SYDVKM. The CDR3 sequence is 15 residues long. The junction had 11 bases not matched to a gene; V was cut back by 5 bases and J by 9 bases. The CDR3 here is CASSTGGRAVVEQFF. In nucleotides, the CDR3 is TGTGCCAGCAGTACGGGCGGGAGGGCCGTTGTTGAGCAGTTCTTC.

The J gene is TRBJ2-1, the V gene TRBV10-3; 11 bases are shared with TRBD2. Per the germline V gene, CDR1 is ENHRY and CDR2 is SYGVKD. The trim removed 10 bases at V and 5 bases at J, leaving 7 bases unmatched. This CDR3 region has 14 residues. The CDR3 nucleotides are TGTGCCACCCGTATAGCGGGAGGGAACAATGAGCAGTTCTTC. It is translated as CATRIAGGNNEQFF.

The CDR3 reads CASNAGGSYNEQFF. CDR3 DNA: TGTGCCAGTAATGCGGGAGGGAGCTACAATGAGCAGTTCTTC. This chain connects TRBV19 to TRBJ2-1; 9 positions agree with TRBD2. Trimming cost V 7 bases and J 3 bases; bases outside gene matches: 4. Per the germline V gene, CDR1 is LNHDA and CDR2 is SQIVND (reference sequence). The CDR3 length is 14 residues.

This rearrangement joins TRBV7-6 to TRBJ2-7; 11 bases agree with TRBD1. The CDR3 contains 13 residues. The V gene end was trimmed by 4 bases and the J gene end by 10 bases; junction bases not matched to a gene: 6. Germline V gene lookup returns CDR1 SGHVS and CDR2 FNYEAQ. This chain's CDR3 is CASSSGQGVEQYF. DNA for the CDR3: TGTGCCAGCAGCTCGGGACAGGGGGTGGAACAGTACTTC.

The J gene is TRBJ1-1, the V gene TRBV4-3; tentative D call: TRBD1 (5 bases). CDR1 LGHNA and CDR2 YSLEER come from the germline V gene. CDR3 size: 14 residues. Between the trimmed V and J ends, which lost 0 bases and 11 bases, there was a span of 16 bases. CDR3 region: CASSQDIQVPGAFF. The CDR3 DNA reads TGCGCCAGCAGCCAAGATATACAGGTCCCTGGGGCTTTCTTT.

The V call is TRBV6-6, the J call TRBJ2-7, with D possibly being TRBD2 (6 bases). Per germline, CDR1 MNHNY and CDR2 SVGAGI (reference sequence). Trimming shortened V by 0 bases and J by 4 bases, and 13 bases separated the two germline ends. CDR3 length: 15 amino acids. The CDR3 spells CASSYSASEAYEQYF. The CDR3 nucleotides read TGTGCCAGCAGTTACTCTGCTAGCGAGGCATACGAGCAGTACTTC.

CDR3 loop: CASRPQGRTGELFF. The CDR3 DNA reads as TGTGCCAGCAGGCCACAGGGGAGAACCGGGGAGCTGTTTTTT. This chain links TRBV11-2 with TRBJ2-2; 7 bases fit TRBD1. V was pared by 6 bases and J by 5 bases, with 6 bases of the junction left unmatched. The length of the CDR3 is 14 residues. CDR1 SGHAT and CDR2 FQNNGV come from the germline V gene.

The V call is TRBV29-1, the J call TRBJ2-3, with a possible D match to TRBD1 (6 bases). The germline CDR1 and CDR2 sequences are SQVTM and ANQGSEA. Trimming removed 2 bases from V and 2 bases from J, with 14 bases in between. CDR3 size: 15 residues. In nucleotides, the CDR3 is TGCAGCGTTGAAACGTTCGGACAGCTCACAGATACGCAGTATTTT. Translated, it gives CSVETFGQLTDTQYF.

The chain carries TRBV18 and TRBJ1-6, with unresolved D. The germline gives CDR1 KGHSH, CDR2 LQKENI. V was cut by 2 bases and J by 7 bases, with 15 bases left in between. The CDR3 is made up of 16 amino acids. CDR3 protein: CASSPEAVELNSPLHF. Written as DNA, the CDR3 is TGTGCCAGCTCACCAGAGGCGGTAGAATTAAATTCACCCCTCCACTTT. Supplemented by reference TRBV18 and TRBJ1-6, the full variable domain reads NAGVMQNPRHLVRRRGQEARLRCSPMKGHSHVYWYRQLPEEGLKFMVYLQKENIIDESGMPKERFSAEFPKEGPSILRIQQVVRGDSAAYFCASSPEAVELNSPLHFGNGTRLTVT.